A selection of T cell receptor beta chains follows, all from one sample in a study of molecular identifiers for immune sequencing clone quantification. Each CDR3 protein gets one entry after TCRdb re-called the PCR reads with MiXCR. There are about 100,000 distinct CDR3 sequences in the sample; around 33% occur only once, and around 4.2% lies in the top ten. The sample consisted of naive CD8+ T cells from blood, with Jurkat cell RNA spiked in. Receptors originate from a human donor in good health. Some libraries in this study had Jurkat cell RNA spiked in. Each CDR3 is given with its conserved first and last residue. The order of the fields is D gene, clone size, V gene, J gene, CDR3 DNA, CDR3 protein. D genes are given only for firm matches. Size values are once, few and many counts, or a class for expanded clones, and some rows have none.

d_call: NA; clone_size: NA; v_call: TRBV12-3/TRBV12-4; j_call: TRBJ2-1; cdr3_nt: TGTGCCAGCAGTTTAGGCCTTTCCTACAATGAGCAGTTCTTC; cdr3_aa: CASSLGLSYNEQFF
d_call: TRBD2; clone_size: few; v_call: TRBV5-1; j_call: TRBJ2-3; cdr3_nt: TGCGCCAGCAGCTTGGGTCGTTGGGGTAGCGGGCCCAGCACAGATACGCAGTATTTT; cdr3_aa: CASSLGRWGSGPSTDTQYF
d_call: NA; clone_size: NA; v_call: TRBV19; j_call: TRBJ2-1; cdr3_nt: TGTGCCAGTAGTACCACCGGGAAGGGGAGGTTCTTC; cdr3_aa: CASSTTGKGRFF
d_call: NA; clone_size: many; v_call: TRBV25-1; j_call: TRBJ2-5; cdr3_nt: TGTGCCAGCAGTGAACCCAGGGGCCTAAACTTC; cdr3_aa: CASSEPRGLNF
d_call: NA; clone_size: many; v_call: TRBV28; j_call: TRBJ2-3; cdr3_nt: TGTGCCAGCAGTTTAGGTCCAGATACGCAGTATTTT; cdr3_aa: CASSLGPDTQYF
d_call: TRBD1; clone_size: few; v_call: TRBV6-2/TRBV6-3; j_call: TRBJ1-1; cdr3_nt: TGTGCCAGCAGTTATGGGGACAGGGGCACTGAAGCTTTCTTT; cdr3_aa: CASSYGDRGTEAFF
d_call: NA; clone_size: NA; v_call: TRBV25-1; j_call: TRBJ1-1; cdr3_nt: TGTGCCAGCAGTGAGTTGGCAGGAGGTGAAGCTTTCTTT; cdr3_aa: CASSELAGGEAFF
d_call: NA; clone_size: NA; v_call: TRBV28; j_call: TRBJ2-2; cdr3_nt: TGTGCCAGCAGTTCCCAAGCTCAGGGTAACACCGGGGAGCTGTTTTTT; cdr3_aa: CASSSQAQGNTGELFF
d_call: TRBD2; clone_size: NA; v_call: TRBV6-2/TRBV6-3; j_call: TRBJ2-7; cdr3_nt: TGTGCCAGCAGTTACTCACTGACTAGCGGGAGTCTCCTGTACGAGCAGTACTTC; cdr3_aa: CASSYSLTSGSLLYEQYF
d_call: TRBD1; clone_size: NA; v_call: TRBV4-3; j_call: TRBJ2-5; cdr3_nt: TGCGCCAGCAGCCATCTACAGGGGCCCCAAGAGACCCAGTACTTC; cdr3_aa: CASSHLQGPQETQYF
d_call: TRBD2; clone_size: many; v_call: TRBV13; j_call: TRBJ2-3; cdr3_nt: TGTGCCAGCAGCTTTTCGACTAGCGGGAGGGCAGATACGCAGTATTTT; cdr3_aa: CASSFSTSGRADTQYF
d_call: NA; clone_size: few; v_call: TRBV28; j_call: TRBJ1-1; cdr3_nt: TGTGCCAGCAGTTTATGGGCGGGGGTGACTGAAGCTTTCTTT; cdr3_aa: CASSLWAGVTEAFF
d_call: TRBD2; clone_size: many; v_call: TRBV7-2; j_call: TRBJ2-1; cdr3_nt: TGTGCCAGCAGCTTGTCCCGACTAGCGGGAAATGAGCAGTTCTTC; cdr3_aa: CASSLSRLAGNEQFF
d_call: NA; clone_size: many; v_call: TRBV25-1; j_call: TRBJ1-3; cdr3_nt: TGTGCCAGCAGTGAAGTTGGAAACACCATATATTTT; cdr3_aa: CASSEVGNTIYF
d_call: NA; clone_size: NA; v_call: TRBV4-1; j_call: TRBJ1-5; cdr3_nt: TGCGCCAGCAGCCAAGAGGAGATTGGGAATCAGCCCCAGCATTTT; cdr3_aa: CASSQEEIGNQPQHF
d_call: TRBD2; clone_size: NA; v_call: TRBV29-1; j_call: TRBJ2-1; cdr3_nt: TGCAGCGCAGCAGGACTAGCTCGAGATGAGCAGTTCTTC; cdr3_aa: CSAAGLARDEQFF
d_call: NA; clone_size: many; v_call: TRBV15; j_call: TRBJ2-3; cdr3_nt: TGTGCCACCAGCCTTCTTTTGGCAGATACGCAGTATTTT; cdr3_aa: CATSLLLADTQYF
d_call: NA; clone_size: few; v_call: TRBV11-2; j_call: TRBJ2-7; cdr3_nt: TGTGCCAGCAGCTTAGGCTCGGGGACGTGGGAGCAGTACTTC; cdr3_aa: CASSLGSGTWEQYF
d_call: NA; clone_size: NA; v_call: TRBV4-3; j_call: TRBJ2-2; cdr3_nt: TGCGCCAGCAGCCAAGAATGGGGCCACTTAGCCGGGGAGCTGTTTTTT; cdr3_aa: CASSQEWGHLAGELFF
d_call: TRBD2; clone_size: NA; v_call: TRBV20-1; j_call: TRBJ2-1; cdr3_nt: TGCAGTGCTACCCCTTGGCGGGAGATCGATGAGCAGTTCTTC; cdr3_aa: CSATPWREIDEQFF
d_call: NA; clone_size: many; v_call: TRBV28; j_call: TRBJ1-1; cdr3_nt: TGTGCCAGCACCCCGGGCCCCAGGGCCAAAGCTTTCTTT; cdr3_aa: CASTPGPRAKAFF
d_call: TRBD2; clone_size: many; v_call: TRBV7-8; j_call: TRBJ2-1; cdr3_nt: TGTGCCAGCACCCTTAGCGGGAGACCGAGCTCCTACAATGAGCAGTTCTTC; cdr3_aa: CASTLSGRPSSYNEQFF
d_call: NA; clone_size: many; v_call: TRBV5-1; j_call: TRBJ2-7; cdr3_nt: TGCGCCAGCAGCTTGGCCTACGAGCAGTACTTC; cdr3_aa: CASSLAYEQYF
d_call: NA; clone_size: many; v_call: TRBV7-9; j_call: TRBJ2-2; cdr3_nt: TGTGCCAGCAGCCCTACCTCCGGGACAAACACCGGGGAGCTGTTTTTT; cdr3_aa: CASSPTSGTNTGELFF
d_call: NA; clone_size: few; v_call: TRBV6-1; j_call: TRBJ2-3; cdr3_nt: TGTGCCAGCAGCGAAGGGGTCGGGAGTCTCACAGATACGCAGTATTTT; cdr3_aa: CASSEGVGSLTDTQYF
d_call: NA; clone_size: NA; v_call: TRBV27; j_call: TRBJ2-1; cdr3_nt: TGTCCCAGCAGAATAGCTGCGCCCCATGAGCAGTTCTTC; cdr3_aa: CPSRIAAPHEQFF
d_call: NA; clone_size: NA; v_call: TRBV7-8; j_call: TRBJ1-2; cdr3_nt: TGTGCCAGCAGCTTAACCAATCGTGCCGAAAGGGGCTACACCTTC; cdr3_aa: CASSLTNRAERGYTF
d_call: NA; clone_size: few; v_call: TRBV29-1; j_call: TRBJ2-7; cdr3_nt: TGCAGCGTTGTGGACACAACCTACGAGCAGTACTTC; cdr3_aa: CSVVDTTYEQYF
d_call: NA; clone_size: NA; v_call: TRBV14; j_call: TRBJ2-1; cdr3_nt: TGTGCCAGCAGCCAAGCGTGGGGACACCGATACAATGAGCAGTTCTTC; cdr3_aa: CASSQAWGHRYNEQFF
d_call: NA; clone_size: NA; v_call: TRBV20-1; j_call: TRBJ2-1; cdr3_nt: TGCAGTGCCCCCCTGGGACACCATTCCTACAATGAGCAGTTCTTC; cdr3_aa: CSAPLGHHSYNEQFF
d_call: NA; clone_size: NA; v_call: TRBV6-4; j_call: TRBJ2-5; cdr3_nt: TGTGTCAGCAGAGCAACAGGGCATATCCAAGAGACCCAGTACTTC; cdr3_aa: CVSRATGHIQETQYF